Ten or more counts support the clone carrying this T cell receptor beta chain. The data derive from a study of T-cell memory formation after mild COVID-19. One entry per CDR3 protein results from TCRdb running MiXCR on the 5' RACE reads. The repertoire holds some 190,000 distinct CDR3 sequences, around 19% seen once, with roughly 2.4% in the top ten. The sample consisted of PBMCs or a T cell subset sorted from them (not recorded which). This TCR derives from an adult woman who had mild COVID-19 (a few samples of this study predate the infection). Cell type and time point are not known.

The DNA for the CDR3 is TGCAGTGCTCCCTCGGGGCGAGCGCCGAATGAGCAGTTCTTC. Residues: CSAPSGRAPNEQFF. The chain employs TRBV20-1 and TRBJ2-1; D possibly matches TRBD1 or TRBD2 (5 bases each). Germline CDR1 is DFQATT and CDR2 is SNEGSKA (reference sequence). The CDR3 totals 14 residues. With 5 bases removed from V and 7 bases from J, the gap between germline ends came to 18 bases.